This T cell receptor (beta chain) was recorded in a study of T cells after yellow fever vaccination. About the research overall: Each low-cell-number fraction was prepared by means of SMART-Seq v4 Ultra Low Input.

This clonotype was detected only a few times. Antigen specificity is unknown. Findings and caveats of the study: Faster peaking, at day 5 versus 15, marked a secondary response that was weaker.

Trimming shortened V by 1 base and J by 0 bases, and 19 bases separated the two germline ends. Germline V gene sequence: CDR1 LNHNV, CDR2 YYDKDF (reference sequence). CDR3 length: 18 amino acids. 5'RACE template switching generated TCR cDNA, adding a universal primer site and UMIs. One entry per CDR3 protein results from TCRdb running MiXCR on the 5' RACE reads. This table has just under 600,000 distinct CDR3 sequences, approximately 13% appearing once. The chain has TRBV15 and TRBJ2-7, with D possibly being TRBD1 (6 bases). This receptor was taken from a young man who received the YFV17D yellow fever vaccine. The source was PBMCs, collected on the day of the yellow fever booster vaccination. The CDR3 sequence is CATSRGLGGHLSSYEQYF. The CDR3 DNA is TGTGCCACCAGCAGAGGTTTAGGGGGACACCTTAGCTCCTACGAGCAGTACTTC.